Ten or more counts support the clone carrying this TCR beta chain. These data originate in a study of early T cells in non-severe SARS-CoV-2 infection. cDNA molecules, individually, were tagged with unique molecular identifiers. TCRdb called the 5' RACE reads again in MiXCR, with one record for every CDR3 protein. The sample has about 21,000 distinct CDR3 sequences, under 4.5% seen once. Looked up from germline, CDR1 is LGHNT and CDR2 is FRNRAP. CDR3 length: 18 amino acids. The ends lost 6 bases at V and 7 bases at J; junction bases unmatched: 21. What was sequenced was whole blood. The clonotype was recovered from an adult who was a healthcare worker with PCR-confirmed SARS-CoV-2 infection or an uninfected control (not recorded which). V usage is TRBV12-5 and J usage is TRBJ2-7; 10 bases line up with TRBD1. Written as DNA, the CDR3 is TGTGCTAGTGGGCAGGACAGGGGGGATTTATTGGCCCTTTGGGAGCAGTACTTC. Residues: CASGQDRGDLLALWEQYF.